The sequence of this TCR beta chain was determined in a study of shared clonotypes between healthy human individuals. Study-wide background: With ages of 18 to 49, the donors were a couple of women and a few men.

Recent acute infections and vaccinations were absent in the healthy HIV-negative adult donors. CDR1 and CDR2 (germline): SGHAT, FQNNGV. Losses at the gene ends were 7 bases for V and 6 bases for J; bases not matched to a gene: 8. CDR3 size: 14 residues. Deep-level settings were used for running the assay. Assay used: immunoSEQ multiplex PCR; TCRdb lists only in-frame clones, some missing. Counted here are about 2.4 million clones, over 85% occurring once; the ten biggest clones make up more than 0.35%. Broader study findings: The represented genetic and exposure-history diversity was limited by the small number of donors.

Comments on this clone: The antigen remains unidentified.

The V gene is TRBV11-2, the J gene TRBJ2-1, with TRBD2 identical over 8 bases. The material sequenced was naive CD4+ T cells from PBMCs. Described subset: CD45RA+ positively selected. The receptor was derived from a man younger than 35 in good health. Some clones in this sample may be carry-over from other donors' samples. The CDR3 DNA reads as TGTGCCAGCACCATACTAGCGGTTAGCAATGAGCAGTTCTTC. Residues: CASTILAVSNEQFF.